Below, 15 T cell receptor beta chains from the same sample are listed, as sequenced in a study of vaccination and CD4 T cells after COVID-19. Oncomine TCR Beta short-read sequencing was applied to DNA from cultured CD4+ T cells. TCRdb re-derived calls from the PCR reads in MiXCR, one entry per CDR3 protein. This table has approximately 20,000 distinct CDR3 sequences, roughly half appearing once. For these receptors, no antigen is known. The sample's treatment: 10-day PBMC culture with coronavirus spike peptide pools or control peptides (ViraFEST assay). The sample taken for sequencing was CD4+ T cells from blood, cultured in vitro. The source is a human donor who had recovered from COVID-19.

The gene calls are TRBV28 and TRBJ2-7, with 7 positions matching TRBD1. V shed 5 bases and J 6 bases; nucleotides not matched to a gene: 13. This CDR3 spans 15 amino acids. The germline V gene has CDR1 MDHEN and CDR2 SYDVKM. CDR3: CASSETTGALREQYF. The CDR3 DNA reads as TGTGCCAGCAGTGAAACAACAGGGGCGTTACGCGAGCAGTACTTC.

This clonotype was detected a few times. The CDR3 region has the DNA TGTGCCACCCACAAAGGGGTGGTCTACGAGCAGTACTTC. Translated: CATHKGVVYEQYF. The chain couples TRBV6-2 or TRBV6-3 to TRBJ2-7; D perhaps matches TRBD1 (5 bases). This CDR3 spans 13 amino acids. The germline V and J ends were trimmed by 10 bases and 3 bases, with 16 bases remaining between them. CDR1 and CDR2 (germline): MNHEY, SVGEGT.

The J gene is TRBJ1-2, the V gene TRBV6-5, with 7 bases that match TRBD1. The ends lost 4 bases at V and 6 bases at J; junction bases unmatched: 8. In germline, CDR1 is MNHEY, CDR2 SVGAGI. The CDR3 is 14 amino acids. CDR3 protein: CASSSPGGGHGYTF. As DNA, the CDR3 is TGTGCCAGCAGTTCGCCGGGAGGGGGCCATGGCTACACCTTC.

This chain joins TRBV11-3 and TRBJ1-3; a weak D match, TRBD1 (6 bases). The CDR3 runs to 13 residues. Per germline, CDR1 SGHNT and CDR2 YENEEA. V was trimmed by 6 bases and J by 7 bases, leaving 13 bases between them. The CDR3 DNA reads as TGTGCCAGCAGTAAAACAGGGTTCAACACCATATATTTT. Translating gives CASSKTGFNTIYF.

Only a few counts were recorded for this clonotype. This sequence joins TRBV15 and TRBJ2-2; D may be TRBD2 (6 bases). From germline, CDR1 is LNHNV and CDR2 YYDKDF (reference sequence). V was trimmed by 0 bases and J by 4 bases, leaving 9 bases between them. The CDR3 consists of 15 residues. The DNA for the CDR3 is TGTGCCACCAGCAGAGATTTCGGGGGCACCGGGGAGCTGTTTTTT. Translated: CATSRDFGGTGELFF.

A few counts support this clonotype. The chain uses TRBV10-1 and TRBJ1-6; perhaps TRBD1 as D (6 bases). Germline CDR1 reads WNHNN; CDR2 reads SYGVQD (reference sequence). V shed 4 bases and J shed 0 bases, with 7 bases lying between them. The CDR3 runs to 15 residues. Written as DNA, the CDR3 is TGCGCCAGCAGTGCGGACAGCTCCTATAATTCACCCCTCCACTTT. This codes for CASSADSSYNSPLHF.

There are a few counts of this clonotype. The chain combines TRBV7-8 with TRBJ1-1; no reliable D call. Germline V gives CDR1 SGHVS, CDR2 FQNEAQ. Trimming left V 3 bases short and J 5 bases short, with 10 bases between. The CDR3 runs 13 residues. CDR3 protein: CASSLKGRTEAFF. CDR3 nucleotides: TGTGCCAGCAGCTTGAAGGGTAGGACTGAAGCTTTCTTT.

This clonotype was seen a few times. The V call is TRBV20-1, the J call TRBJ2-5, with 7 bases aligning to TRBD1. Per germline, CDR1 DFQATT and CDR2 SNEGSKA (reference sequence). Trimming cost V 5 bases and J 3 bases; bases outside gene matches: 9. CDR3 length equals 14 residues. The CDR3 protein is CSASWGQQEETQYF. For the CDR3, the DNA is TGCAGTGCTTCATGGGGACAGCAAGAAGAGACCCAGTACTTC.

The chain couples TRBV2 to TRBJ2-1, with TRBD2 as a possible D gene (5 bases). The CDR3 runs 14 residues. Germline V gene sequence: CDR1 SNHLY, CDR2 FYNNEI. Trimming took off 9 bases at V and 4 bases at J, with 16 bases between the two ends. The CDR3 protein is CASQAVSGYNEQFF. DNA of the CDR3: TGTGCCAGTCAGGCCGTGAGCGGTTACAATGAGCAGTTCTTC.

J is TRBJ1-1 and V is TRBV5-1; D is ambiguous. CDR3 length: 15 amino acids. Trimming shortened V by 7 bases and J by 0 bases, and 16 bases separated the two germline ends. Per the germline V gene, CDR1 is SGHRS and CDR2 is YFSETQ. This chain's CDR3 is CASAYGGLMNTEAFF. The CDR3 region has the DNA TGCGCCAGCGCTTATGGAGGGCTAATGAACACTGAAGCTTTCTTT.

This clonotype was counted a few times. The rearrangement uses TRBV30 and TRBJ1-6; D remains ambiguous. The germline gives CDR1 GTSNPN, CDR2 SVGIG (reference sequence). V was clipped by 3 bases and J by 10 bases, with 7 bases between them. This CDR3 has 11 amino acids. The CDR3 here is CAWSEISPLHF. The CDR3 bases are TGTGCCTGGAGCGAGATCTCACCCCTCCACTTT.

The chain joins TRBV29-1 to TRBJ1-2, with D unresolved. CDR3 size: 13 residues. Germline V gives CDR1 SQVTM, CDR2 ANQGSEA. V lost 3 bases, J lost 4 bases, and 12 bases lay in between. CDR3 sequence: CSVDPGNFYGYTF. The CDR3, as DNA: TGCAGCGTTGATCCCGGCAACTTCTATGGCTACACCTTC.

This clonotype was seen only a few times. This chain joins TRBV10-3 and TRBJ2-2; a possible D gene is TRBD2 (5 bases). Trimming cost V 8 bases and J 0 bases, with 13 bases left between them. Looked up from germline, CDR1 is ENHRY and CDR2 is SYGVKD. This CDR3 has 15 residues. The CDR3 DNA follows: TGTGCCATCGGGAGAACAGACTCGAACACCGGGGAGCTGTTTTTT. Amino acids: CAIGRTDSNTGELFF.

This clonotype was counted between two and nine times. The rearrangement uses TRBV6-2 or TRBV6-3 and TRBJ2-1; 9 nucleotides line up with TRBD2. This CDR3 is built from 14 residues. J lost 9 bases, V lost 7 bases, and 10 bases had no gene match. CDR1 MNHEY and CDR2 SVGEGT come from the germline V gene. CDR3 bases: TGTGCCAGCACCCTTAGACTAGCGGCGGGTGAGCAGTTCTTC. This encodes CASTLRLAAGEQFF.

J is TRBJ1-1 and V is TRBV28; D unclear. This CDR3 contains 14 residues. With 6 bases removed from V and 3 bases from J, the gap between germline ends came to 14 bases. CDR1 is MDHEN, CDR2 SYDVKM, per germline. CDR3 sequence: CASSPIGVDTEAFF. CDR3 DNA: TGTGCCAGCAGCCCCATCGGGGTTGACACTGAAGCTTTCTTT.